This T cell receptor (beta chain) was sequenced for a study of blood T cell repertoires in COVID-19. The overall study: The analysed material was cDNA or gDNA that came from T cells, B-cell-depleted T cells, or PBMCs.

Sequenced by immunoSEQ multiplex PCR; TCRdb stores in-frame clones only, minus some. This repertoire shows over 100,000 clones, 84% found once; its top ten account for 26%. The V and J ends lost 8 bases and 3 bases, in that order; junction bases with no gene match: 13. The CDR3 is made up of 16 amino acids. Per the germline V gene, CDR1 is LNHDA and CDR2 is SQIVND (reference sequence). Sequenced material: peripheral blood. This TCR was recovered from a man aged 55-75 years with acute or convalescent COVID-19. V usage is TRBV19 and J usage is TRBJ2-7, with 10 bases that match TRBD2. The DNA of the CDR3 is TGTGCCAGTGCCGACCGGAGCGGGAGGGCCCTCTACGAGCAGTACTTC. Translating it yields CASADRSGRALYEQYF.